This T cell receptor beta chain derives from a study of cytomegalovirus exposure and HLA in healthy donors. In the study overall: A preliminary data release comprised around 85 million unique TCRs obtained from HLA-typed donors. Overall study findings and caveats: Follow-up analysis later connected one missense variant in DCLRE1C with trimming of TCR beta V- and J-genes. Evidence from a later analysis indicated that most CMV-associated TCR beta chains looked HLA-restricted. In vitro experiments confirmed that three CMV-associated chains were specific for CMV antigens.

A word on this clone: What it binds is unknown.

13 Jbeta primers and 60 Vbeta primers were used for the PCR. Here immunoSEQ multiplex PCR was the method, and the copy in TCRdb shows in-frame clones only, minus some. The sample consists of 150,000 to 200,000 clones, 81% of them appearing once. The CDR3 runs 14 residues. Germline CDR1 is LNHDA and CDR2 is SQIVND (reference sequence). The V end was cut by 1 base, the J end by 3 bases, with 9 bases between. V usage is TRBV19 and J usage is TRBJ1-1; D not certain. The sample consisted of PBMCs. The clonotype comes from a man aged 50-59 years in good health and CMV-seropositive. CDR3 residues: CASSIGGPDTEAFF. The CDR3 DNA sequence: TGTGCCAGTAGTATAGGTGGTCCAGACACTGAAGCTTTCTTT.